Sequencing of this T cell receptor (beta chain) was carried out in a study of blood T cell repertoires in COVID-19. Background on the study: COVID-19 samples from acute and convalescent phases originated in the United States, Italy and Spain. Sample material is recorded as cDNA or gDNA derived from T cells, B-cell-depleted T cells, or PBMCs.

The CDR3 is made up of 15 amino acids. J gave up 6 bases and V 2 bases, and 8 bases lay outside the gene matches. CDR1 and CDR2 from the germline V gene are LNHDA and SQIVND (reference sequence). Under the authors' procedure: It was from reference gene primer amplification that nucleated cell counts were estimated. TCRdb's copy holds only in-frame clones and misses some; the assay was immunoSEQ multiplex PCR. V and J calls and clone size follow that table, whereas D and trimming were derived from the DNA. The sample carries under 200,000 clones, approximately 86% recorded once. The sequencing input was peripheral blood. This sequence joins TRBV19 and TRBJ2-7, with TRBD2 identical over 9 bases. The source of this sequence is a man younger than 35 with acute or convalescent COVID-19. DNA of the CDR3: TGTGCCAGTAGTATAAGTCTAGCGGGGCTCACCGAGCAGTACTTC. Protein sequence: CASSISLAGLTEQYF.